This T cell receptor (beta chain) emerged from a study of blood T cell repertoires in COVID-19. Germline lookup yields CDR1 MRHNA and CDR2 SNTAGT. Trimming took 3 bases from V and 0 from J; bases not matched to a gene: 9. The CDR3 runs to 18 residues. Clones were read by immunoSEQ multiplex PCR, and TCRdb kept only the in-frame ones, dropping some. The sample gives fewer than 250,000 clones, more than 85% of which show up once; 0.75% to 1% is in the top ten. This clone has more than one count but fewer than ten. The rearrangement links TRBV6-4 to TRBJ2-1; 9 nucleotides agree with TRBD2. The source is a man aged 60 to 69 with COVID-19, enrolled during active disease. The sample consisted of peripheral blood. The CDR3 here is CASSEPTSGGCSYNEQFF. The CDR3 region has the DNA TGTGCCAGCAGTGAACCGACTAGCGGAGGATGCTCCTACAATGAGCAGTTCTTC.